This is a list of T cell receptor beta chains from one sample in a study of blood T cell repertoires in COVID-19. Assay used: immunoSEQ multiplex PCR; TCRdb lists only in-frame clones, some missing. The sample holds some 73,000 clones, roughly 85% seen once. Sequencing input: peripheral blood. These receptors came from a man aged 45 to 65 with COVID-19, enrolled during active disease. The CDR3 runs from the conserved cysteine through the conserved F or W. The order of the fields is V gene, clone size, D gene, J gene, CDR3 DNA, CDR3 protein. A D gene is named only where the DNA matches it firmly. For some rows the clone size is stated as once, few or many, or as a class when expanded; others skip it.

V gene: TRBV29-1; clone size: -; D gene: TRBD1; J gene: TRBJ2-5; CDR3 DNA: TGCAGCGTATCGGGACAGGGTGGGGAGACCCAGTACTTC; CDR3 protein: CSVSGQGGETQYF
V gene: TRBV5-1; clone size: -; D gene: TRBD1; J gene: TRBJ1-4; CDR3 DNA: TGCGCCAGCAGCGGGACAGGGGATGAAAAACTGTTTTTT; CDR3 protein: CASSGTGDEKLFF
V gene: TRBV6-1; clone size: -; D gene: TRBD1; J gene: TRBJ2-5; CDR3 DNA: TGTGCCAGCAGTGAATGGACAGGGAAAGAGACCCAGTACTTC; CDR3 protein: CASSEWTGKETQYF
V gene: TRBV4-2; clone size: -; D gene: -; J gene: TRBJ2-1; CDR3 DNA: TGTGCCAGCAGCCAAGATGGTCAGTACAATGAGCAGTTCTTC; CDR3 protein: CASSQDGQYNEQFF
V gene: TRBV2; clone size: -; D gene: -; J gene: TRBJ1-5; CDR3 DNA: TGTGCCAGCAGTGCCTCGTACAGAGATAGCAATCAGCCCCAGCATTTT; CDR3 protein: CASSASYRDSNQPQHF
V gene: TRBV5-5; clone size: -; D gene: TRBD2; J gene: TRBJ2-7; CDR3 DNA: TGTGCCAGCAGCTTCGCCGGGACTAGGTCCTACGAGCAGTACTTC; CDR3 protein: CASSFAGTRSYEQYF
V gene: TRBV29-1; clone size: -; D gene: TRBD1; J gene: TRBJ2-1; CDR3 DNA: TGCAGCGACCGGGACAGGGGCTACAATGAGCAGTTCTTC; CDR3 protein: CSDRDRGYNEQFF
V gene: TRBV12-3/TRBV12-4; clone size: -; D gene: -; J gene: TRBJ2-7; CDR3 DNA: TGTGCCAGCAGCCAGACTACTACCTACGAGCAGTACTTC; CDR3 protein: CASSQTTTYEQYF
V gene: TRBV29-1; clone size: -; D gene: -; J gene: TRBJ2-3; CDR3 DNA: TGCAGCGTTGTCAGGGTTCGCAGCACAGATACGCAGTATTTT; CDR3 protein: CSVVRVRSTDTQYF
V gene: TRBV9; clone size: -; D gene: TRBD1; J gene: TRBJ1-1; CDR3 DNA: TGTGCCAGCAGGAGGGTGGAGGGACAGGGTTGGCTAGAAGCTTTCTTT; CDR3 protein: CASRRVEGQGWLEAFF
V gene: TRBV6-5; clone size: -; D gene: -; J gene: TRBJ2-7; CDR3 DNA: TGTGCCAGCAGTTCGAGGGGGACAGCGGGAGTTGGAGAGCAGTACTTC; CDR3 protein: CASSSRGTAGVGEQYF
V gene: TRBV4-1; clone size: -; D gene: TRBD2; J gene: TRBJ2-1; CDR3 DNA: TGCGCCAGCAGCCAAGATGGCGGGAGAGGGCGGAGTGAGCAGTTCTTC; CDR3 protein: CASSQDGGRGRSEQFF
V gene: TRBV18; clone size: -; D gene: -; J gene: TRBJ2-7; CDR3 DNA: TGTGCCAGCTCCTCCAGGCAGGCGAACTCCTACGAGCAGTACTTC; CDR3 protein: CASSSRQANSYEQYF
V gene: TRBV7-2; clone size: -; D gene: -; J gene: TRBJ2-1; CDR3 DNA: TGTGCCAGCCGTAGCGTCCGGGAAAACAATGAGCAGTTCTTC; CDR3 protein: CASRSVRENNEQFF
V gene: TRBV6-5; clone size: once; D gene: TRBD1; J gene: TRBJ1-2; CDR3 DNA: TGTGCCAGCAGTACCCGGGACAGCTATGGCTACACCTTC; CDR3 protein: CASSTRDSYGYTF
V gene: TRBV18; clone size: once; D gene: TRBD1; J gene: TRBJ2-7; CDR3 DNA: TGTGCCAGCTCACCCGGGACAGGGGATAAGCAGTACTTC; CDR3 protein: CASSPGTGDKQYF
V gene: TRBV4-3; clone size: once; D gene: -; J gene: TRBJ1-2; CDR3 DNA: TGCGCCAGCAGCCAAAACTCCGGGTCCGACAGAAGAGCCCATGGCTACACCTTC; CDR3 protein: CASSQNSGSDRRAHGYTF
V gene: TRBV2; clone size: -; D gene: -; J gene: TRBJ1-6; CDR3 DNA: TGTGCCAGCACTCTGAATTCACCCCTCCACTTT; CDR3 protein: CASTLNSPLHF
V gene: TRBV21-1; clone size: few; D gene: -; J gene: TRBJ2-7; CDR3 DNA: TGTGCCAGCAGCAACATTGCCACTAATCTCTACGAGCAGTACTTC; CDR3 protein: CASSNIATNLYEQYF
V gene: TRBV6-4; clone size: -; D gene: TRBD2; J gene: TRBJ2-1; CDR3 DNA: TGTGCCAGCAGTGAACAAGCGGGAGTAGGAAATGAGCAGTTCTTC; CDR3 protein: CASSEQAGVGNEQFF
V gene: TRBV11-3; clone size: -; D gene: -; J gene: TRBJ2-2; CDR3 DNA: TGTGCCAGCAGTAGGAGGGCAGGGAGAAAAACCGGGGAGCTGTTTTTT; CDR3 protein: CASSRRAGRKTGELFF
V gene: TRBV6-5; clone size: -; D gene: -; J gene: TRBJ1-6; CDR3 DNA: TGTGCCAGCAGTCGACAGAATAATTCACCCCTCCACTTT; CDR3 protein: CASSRQNNSPLHF
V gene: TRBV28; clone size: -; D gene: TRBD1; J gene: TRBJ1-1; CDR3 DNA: TGTGCCAGCAGCCTGGGACAGAAGAACACTGAAGCTTTCTTT; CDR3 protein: CASSLGQKNTEAFF
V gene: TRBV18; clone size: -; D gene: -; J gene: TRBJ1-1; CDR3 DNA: TGTGCCAGCTCACCAGGGGGGGCACACACTGAAGCTTTCTTT; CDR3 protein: CASSPGGAHTEAFF
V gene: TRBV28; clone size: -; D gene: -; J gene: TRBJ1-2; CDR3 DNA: TGTGCCAGCAGTTTAGGACAGAACGCCTATGGCTACACCTTC; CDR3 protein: CASSLGQNAYGYTF
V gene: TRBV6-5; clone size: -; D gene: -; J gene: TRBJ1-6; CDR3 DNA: TGTGCCAGCCGGCGGTCCTATAATTCACCCCTCCACTTT; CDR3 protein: CASRRSYNSPLHF
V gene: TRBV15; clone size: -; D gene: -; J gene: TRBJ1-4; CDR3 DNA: TGTGCCACCAGCAGAGACAGGGCGCGGGGTGAAAAACTGTTTTTT; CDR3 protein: CATSRDRARGEKLFF
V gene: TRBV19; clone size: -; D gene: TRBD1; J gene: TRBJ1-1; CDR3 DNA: TGTGCCAGTAGAGTTAGGGGGCCGGCCACTGAAGCTTTCTTT; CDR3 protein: CASRVRGPATEAFF
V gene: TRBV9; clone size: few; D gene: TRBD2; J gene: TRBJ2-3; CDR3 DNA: TGTGCCAGCAGCGTAGCCGGGGGAAGCGGGAGGGACGAGGATACGCAGTATTTT; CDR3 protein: CASSVAGGSGRDEDTQYF
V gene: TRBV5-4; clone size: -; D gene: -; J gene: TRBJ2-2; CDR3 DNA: TGTGCCAGCAGCTTGGCCGCAGGGCAGGGCACCGGGGAGCTGTTTTTT; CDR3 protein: CASSLAAGQGTGELFF
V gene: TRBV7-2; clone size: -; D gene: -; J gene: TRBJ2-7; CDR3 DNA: TGTGCCAGCAGCTTAAAATCGGACTCATCCTACGAGCAGTACTTC; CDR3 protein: CASSLKSDSSYEQYF
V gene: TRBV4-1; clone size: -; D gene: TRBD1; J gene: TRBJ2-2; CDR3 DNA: TGCGCCAGCAGCCCCTCTTTTGGGACAGTGGGAGCCGGGGAGCTGTTTTTT; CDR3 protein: CASSPSFGTVGAGELFF
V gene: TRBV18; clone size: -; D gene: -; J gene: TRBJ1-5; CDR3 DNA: TGTGCCAGCTCACCAGAAAAAGGGGTTCAGCCCCAGCATTTT; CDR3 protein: CASSPEKGVQPQHF
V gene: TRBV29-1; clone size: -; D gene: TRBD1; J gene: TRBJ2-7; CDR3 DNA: TGCAGCGTTGATCTCGGGACAGGGATTCAGTCCTTC; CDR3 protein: CSVDLGTGIQSF
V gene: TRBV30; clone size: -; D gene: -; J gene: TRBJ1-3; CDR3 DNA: TGTGCCTGGAGTTCCCTACAGGCACCCTCGAACACCATATATTTT; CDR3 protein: CAWSSLQAPSNTIYF
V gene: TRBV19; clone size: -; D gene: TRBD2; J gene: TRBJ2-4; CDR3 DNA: TGTGCCAGTAGTATAAAGGCCCCTGTCTCAGCGACTAGCGTAAACATTCAGTACTTC; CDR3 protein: CASSIKAPVSATSVNIQYF
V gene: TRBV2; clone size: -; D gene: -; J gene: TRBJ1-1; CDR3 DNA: TGTGCCAGCAGTGAAGACAGGGACACTGAAGCTTTCTTT; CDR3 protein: CASSEDRDTEAFF
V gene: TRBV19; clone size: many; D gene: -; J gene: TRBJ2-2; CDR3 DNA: TGTGCCAGCGAGATCAGGGCGGTCAAGGACGGGGAGCTGTTTTTT; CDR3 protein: CASEIRAVKDGELFF
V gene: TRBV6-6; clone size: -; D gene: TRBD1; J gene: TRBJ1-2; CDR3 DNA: TGTGCCAGCAGTTCCCGGACAGGGGATAACTATGGCTACACCTTC; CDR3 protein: CASSSRTGDNYGYTF
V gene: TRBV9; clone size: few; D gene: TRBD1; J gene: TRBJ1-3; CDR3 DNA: TGTGCCAGCAGCGAGGGGGACAGGGCGGGAGGAAACACCATATATTTT; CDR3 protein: CASSEGDRAGGNTIYF
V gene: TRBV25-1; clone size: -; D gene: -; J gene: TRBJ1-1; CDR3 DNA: TGTGCCAGCAAAGACAGGCTGAACACTGAAGCTTTCTTT; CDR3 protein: CASKDRLNTEAFF
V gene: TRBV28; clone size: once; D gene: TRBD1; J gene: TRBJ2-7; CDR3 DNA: TGTGCCAGCAGTGCACCCGGGACAGGGACGTACGAGCAGTACTTC; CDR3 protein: CASSAPGTGTYEQYF
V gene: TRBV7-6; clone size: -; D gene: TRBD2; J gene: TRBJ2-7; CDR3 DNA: TGTGCCAGCAGCCTCACTAGCGGGAGAGCGTACGAGCAGTACTTC; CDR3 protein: CASSLTSGRAYEQYF
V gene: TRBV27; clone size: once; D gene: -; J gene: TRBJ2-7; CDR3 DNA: TGTGCCAGCAGTTCCAACACCTACGAGCAGTACTTC; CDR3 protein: CASSSNTYEQYF
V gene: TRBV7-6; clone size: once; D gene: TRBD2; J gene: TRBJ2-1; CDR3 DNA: TGTGCCAGCAGCTCGCGGACTAGTAAGGTATACAATGAGCAGTTCTTC; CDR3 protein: CASSSRTSKVYNEQFF
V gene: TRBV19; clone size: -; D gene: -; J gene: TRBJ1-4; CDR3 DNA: TGTGCCAGTAGTCCCATCGGCAGCCTCGGGGAAAAACTGTTTTTT; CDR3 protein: CASSPIGSLGEKLFF
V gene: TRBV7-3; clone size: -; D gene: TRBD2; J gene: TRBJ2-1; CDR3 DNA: TGTGCCAGCAGCCCCCTGGCGGGACTAGGGAGTGAGCAGTTCTTC; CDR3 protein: CASSPLAGLGSEQFF
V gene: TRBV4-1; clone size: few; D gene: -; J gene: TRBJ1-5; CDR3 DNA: TGCGCCAGCAGCCAGGAGGGCACTCCCCGGGTGACGGGCAATCAGCCCCAGCATTTT; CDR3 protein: CASSQEGTPRVTGNQPQHF
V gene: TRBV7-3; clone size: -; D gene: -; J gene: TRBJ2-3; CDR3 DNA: TGTGCCAGCAGGAGTTCAGGGGGCACAGATACGCAGTATTTT; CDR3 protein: CASRSSGGTDTQYF
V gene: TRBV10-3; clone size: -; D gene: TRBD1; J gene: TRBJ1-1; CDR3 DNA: TGTGCCATCAGTGATGGGACAGGGGGCAGGAACACTGAAGCTTTCTTT; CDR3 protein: CAISDGTGGRNTEAFF
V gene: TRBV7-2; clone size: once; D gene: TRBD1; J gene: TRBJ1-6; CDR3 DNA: TGTGCCAGCGGAGACAGGGGAAATTCACCCCTCCACTTT; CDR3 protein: CASGDRGNSPLHF
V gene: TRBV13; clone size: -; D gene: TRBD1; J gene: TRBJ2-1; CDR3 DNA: TGTGCCAGCAGCCGATTGCGGGGACAGGGTCTCTACAATGAGCAGTTCTTC; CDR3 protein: CASSRLRGQGLYNEQFF
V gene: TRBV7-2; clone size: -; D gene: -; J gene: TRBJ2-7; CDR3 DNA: TGTGCCAGCAGCTTGCTAGGGGCAAGCGAGCAGTACTTC; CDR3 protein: CASSLLGASEQYF
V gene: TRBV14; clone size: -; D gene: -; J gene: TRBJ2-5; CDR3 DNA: TGTGCCAGCAGCCAAGGACAGAGGCGGTACGAGACCCAGTACTTC; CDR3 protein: CASSQGQRRYETQYF
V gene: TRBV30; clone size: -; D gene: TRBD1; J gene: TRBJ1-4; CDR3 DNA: TGTGCCTGGAGTCTTGGACAGGGCGGACTGTTTTTT; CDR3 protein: CAWSLGQGGLFF
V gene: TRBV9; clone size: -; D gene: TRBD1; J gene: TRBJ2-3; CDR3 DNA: TGTGCCAGCAGCTCTGGACAGGGGGCGAGCACAGATACGCAGTATTTT; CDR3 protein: CASSSGQGASTDTQYF